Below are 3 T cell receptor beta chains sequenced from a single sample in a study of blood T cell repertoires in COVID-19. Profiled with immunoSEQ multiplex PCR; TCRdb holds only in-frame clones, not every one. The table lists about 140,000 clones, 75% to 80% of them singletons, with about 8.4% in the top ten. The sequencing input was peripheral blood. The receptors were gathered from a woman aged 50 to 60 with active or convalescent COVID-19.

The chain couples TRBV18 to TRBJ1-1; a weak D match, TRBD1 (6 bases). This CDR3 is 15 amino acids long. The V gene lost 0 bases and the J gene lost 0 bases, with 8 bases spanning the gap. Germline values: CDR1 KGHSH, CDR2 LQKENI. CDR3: CASSPPDSLNTEAFF. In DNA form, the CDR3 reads TGTGCCAGCTCACCACCGGACAGCTTGAACACTGAAGCTTTCTTT.

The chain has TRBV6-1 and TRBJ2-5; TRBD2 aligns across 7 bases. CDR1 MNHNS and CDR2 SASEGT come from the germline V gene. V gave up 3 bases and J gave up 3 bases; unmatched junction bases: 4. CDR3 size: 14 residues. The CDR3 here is CASSDWGGKETQYF. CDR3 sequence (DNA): TGTGCCAGCAGTGACTGGGGAGGGAAAGAGACCCAGTACTTC.

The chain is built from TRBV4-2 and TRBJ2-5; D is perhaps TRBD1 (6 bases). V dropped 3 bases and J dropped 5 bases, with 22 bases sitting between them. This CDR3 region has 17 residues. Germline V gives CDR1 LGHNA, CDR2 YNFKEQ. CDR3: CASSQDNSVGAGETQYF. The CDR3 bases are TGTGCCAGCAGCCAGGATAATAGTGTGGGGGCTGGGGAGACCCAGTACTTC.